Given below is one TCR beta chain in context. The antigen is not known. For TCRbeta, the library was prepared with unique molecular identifiers. Using its own MiXCR run on the PCR reads, TCRdb lists one record per CDR3 protein. The sample yields 500,000 to 750,000 distinct CDR3 sequences, over 10% seen once. The data stem from a study of T-cell reconstitution after alpha-beta-depleted transplantation in children. There are 15 residues in the CDR3. Between the trimmed V and J ends, which lost 5 bases and 0 bases, there was a span of 13 bases. The germline V gene encodes CDR1 SGHTA and CDR2 FQGNSA. Broader study findings: By one year post-transplant, T-cell counts and diversity largely arose from T cells that were newly produced.

This specimen consisted of PBMCs, mostly from graft donor cells, obtained 360 days after TCRalphabeta/CD19-depleted stem cell transplant. This TCR came from a male patient between 10 and 17 years old who had a stem cell transplant for acute myeloid leukemia, so the T cells may come from the graft donor. The chain couples TRBV7-2 to TRBJ2-5, with no clear D. CDR3 sequence: CASSRLDVYQETQYF. CDR3 nucleotides: TGTGCCAGCAGCAGACTGGACGTATACCAAGAGACCCAGTACTTC.